A single sample gave rise to the 23 T cell receptor beta chains below, sequenced in a study of T cell responses to AZD1222 COVID-19 vaccine. Using immunoSEQ multiplex PCR, the repertoire was profiled, and TCRdb retains in-frame clones only, with some absent. The sample holds around 140,000 clones. The specimen was peripheral blood. Source of these receptors: an adult in good health.

The V gene is TRBV9, the J gene TRBJ1-3; 7 nucleotides line up with TRBD1. The CDR3 consists of 16 residues. Germline CDR1 and CDR2: SGDLS and YYNGEE. The CDR3 region is CATPMEGAVSGNTIYF. The CDR3 DNA reads TGTGCTACACCGATGGAGGGGGCGGTATCTGGAAACACCATATATTTT. The full variable domain, its missing parts supplied by reference TRBV9 and TRBJ1-3, is DSGVTQTPKHLITATGQRVTLRCSPRSGDLSVYWYQQSLDQGLQFLIQYYNGEERAKGNILERFSAQQFPDLHSELNLSSLELGDSALYFCATPMEGAVSGNTIYFGEGSWLTVV.

The chain carries TRBV5-6 and TRBJ1-4; 7 bases are a match to TRBD1. This CDR3 is 16 amino acids long. Germline CDR1 SGHDT, CDR2 YYEEEE. With V trimmed by 3 bases and J by 6 bases, 11 bases remained unmatched. CDR3: CASSSPREGAYEKLFF. The DNA for the CDR3 is TGTGCCAGCAGCTCCCCGAGGGAGGGGGCATATGAAAAACTGTTTTTT.

The chain recombines TRBV6-4 with TRBJ2-2; 8 bases agree with TRBD1. The ends lost 2 bases at V and 1 base at J; junction bases unmatched: 0. This CDR3 spans 15 amino acids. Germline loops: CDR1 MRHNA, CDR2 SNTAGT. CDR3 protein: CASSDGQGNTGELFF. The CDR3 bases are TGTGCCAGCAGTGACGGACAGGGGAACACCGGGGAGCTGTTTTTT.

The CDR3 here is CSVGRTGWTDTQYF. DNA for the CDR3: TGCAGCGTCGGTAGGACAGGGTGGACAGATACGCAGTATTTT. The rearrangement joins TRBV29-1 to TRBJ2-3, with 8 bases fitting TRBD1. Germline values: CDR1 SQVTM, CDR2 ANQGSEA. The CDR3 consists of 14 residues. V was pared by 6 bases and J by 3 bases, with 8 bases of the junction left unmatched.

This chain connects TRBV9 to TRBJ2-5; D is ambiguous. The CDR3 has 16 residues. V gave up 4 bases and J gave up 5 bases, with 21 bases separating them. Per germline, CDR1 SGDLS and CDR2 YYNGEE. CDR3 sequence reads: CASSPTAGPPSETQYF. CDR3 nucleotide sequence: TGTGCCAGCAGCCCCACGGCCGGGCCACCATCGGAGACCCAGTACTTC.

The V gene is TRBV19, the J gene TRBJ2-3; no clear D gene. Germline loops: CDR1 LNHDA, CDR2 SQIVND (reference sequence). There are 15 residues in the CDR3. The V end lost 1 base, the J end lost 1 base, and 9 bases lay between the germline ends. In DNA, the CDR3 is TGTGCCAGTAGTATAGTCGGTAGGGGCACAGATACGCAGTATTTT. It translates to CASSIVGRGTDTQYF.

This chain links TRBV9 with TRBJ2-4; D perhaps matches TRBD2 (6 bases). CDR1 is SGDLS and CDR2 is YYNGEE in the germline V gene. Trimming left V 0 bases short and J 8 bases short, with 12 bases between. The CDR3 is 14 amino acids. Here the CDR3 DNA reads TGTGCCAGCAGCGTAGCGGGGGTTGCGGACATTCAGTACTTC. This translates into CASSVAGVADIQYF.

This chain uses TRBV7-8 with TRBJ1-4, with a possible D match to TRBD1 (6 bases). Trimming removed 1 base at V and 2 bases at J, with 11 bases between. CDR3 size: 16 residues. Germline loops: CDR1 SGHVS, CDR2 FQNEAQ. In DNA form, the CDR3 reads TGTGCCAGCAGCTTAGACAGGGCCACCACTAATGAAAAACTGTTTTTT. Amino acid sequence: CASSLDRATTNEKLFF.

V usage is TRBV25-1 and J usage is TRBJ1-2; D might be TRBD1 (5 bases). This CDR3 comprises 17 residues. Germline CDR1 reads MGHDK; CDR2 reads SYGVNS. V was shortened by 3 bases and J by 4 bases, with 21 bases between the two germline ends. The CDR3, as DNA: TGTGCCAGCAGTGATTATGGTGGCAGGGAGCACCTCTATGGCTACACCTTC. Protein product: CASSDYGGREHLYGYTF.

The chain combines TRBV19 with TRBJ1-2, with a possible D match to TRBD1 (6 bases). The CDR3 runs 18 residues. Trimming left V 3 bases short and J 3 bases short, with 23 bases between. Germline values: CDR1 LNHDA, CDR2 SQIVND (reference sequence). In nucleotides, the CDR3 is TGTGCCAGTAGTATTATCGCGGCAGGGGACGATTGGGACTATGGCTACACCTTC. Amino acids: CASSIIAAGDDWDYGYTF.

For the CDR3, the DNA is TGCGCCAGCAGCTTGTTGGCAGGGGGCGCGAGAACCGGGGAGCTGTTTTTT. The encoded protein is CASSLLAGGARTGELFF. J is TRBJ2-2 and V is TRBV5-1; 8 positions agree with TRBD1. The CDR3 consists of 17 residues. Germline V CDR1 and CDR2: SGHRS, YFSETQ. V gave up 1 base and J gave up 5 bases; unmatched junction bases: 10. Filled out from reference TRBV5-1 and TRBJ2-2, the complete variable domain reads KAGVTQTPRYLIKTRGQQVTLSCSPISGHRSVSWYQQTPGQGLQFLFEYFSETQRNKGNFPGRFSGRQFSNSRSEMNVSTLELGDSALYLCASSLLAGGARTGELFFGEGSRLTVL.

V is TRBV5-4 and J is TRBJ1-5, with no clear D. CDR1 and CDR2 from the germline V gene are SGHNT and YYREEE (reference sequence). V was pared by 2 bases and J by 4 bases, with 7 bases between. The length of the CDR3 is 13 residues. This CDR3 reads CASSFTGNQPQHF. CDR3 nucleotide sequence: TGTGCCAGCAGCTTTACGGGGAATCAGCCCCAGCATTTT. The complete variable domain, with remaining parts taken from reference TRBV5-4 and TRBJ1-5, reads ETGVTQSPTHLIKTRGQQVTLRCSSQSGHNTVSWYQQALGQGPQFIFQYYREEENGRGNFPPRFSGLQFPNYSSELNVNALELDDSALYLCASSFTGNQPQHFGDGTRLSIL.

This sequence joins TRBV30 and TRBJ1-1; D unclear. The CDR3 loop spans 14 amino acids. The V end lost 4 bases, the J end lost 3 bases, and 15 bases lay between the germline ends. The germline gives CDR1 GTSNPN, CDR2 SVGIG (reference sequence). Here the CDR3 DNA reads TGTGCCTGGACTATGACCCTCGGATACACTGAAGCTTTCTTT. It specifies CAWTMTLGYTEAFF.

The rearrangement uses TRBV5-6 and TRBJ1-4; 7 bases align to TRBD1. The CDR3 runs to 13 residues. Germline V gene sequence: CDR1 SGHDT, CDR2 YYEEEE. After removal of 1 base from V and 11 bases from J, the junction contained 5 bases not matched to a gene. The CDR3 protein is CASSLRGQGKLFF. The CDR3 bases are TGTGCCAGCAGCTTGAGGGGGCAAGGGAAACTGTTTTTT.

The chain employs TRBV19 and TRBJ1-6; 12 bases fit TRBD1. V lost 3 bases and J lost 10; bases outside the gene matches: 7. The CDR3 is 16 residues long. Germline values: CDR1 LNHDA, CDR2 SQIVND (reference sequence). CDR3 coding DNA: TGTGCCAGTAGTATTGGGACAGGGGGCATTCAATCACCCCTCCACTTT. It encodes CASSIGTGGIQSPLHF.

The chain has TRBV10-3 and TRBJ1-2; D remains ambiguous. The CDR3 consists of 14 residues. Trimming removed 3 bases from V and 7 bases from J, with 15 bases in between. The germline V gene has CDR1 ENHRY and CDR2 SYGVKD. CDR3 residues: CAISDGERSGGYTF. As DNA, the CDR3 is TGTGCCATCAGTGATGGGGAGCGGAGCGGTGGCTACACCTTC.

The gene calls are TRBV6-1 and TRBJ2-1, with D tentatively TRBD1 or TRBD2 (5 bases each). Germline V lookup: CDR1 MNHNS, CDR2 SASEGT. The CDR3 spans 15 residues. With 2 bases removed from V and 2 bases from J, the gap between germline ends came to 10 bases. The CDR3 sequence: CASSEWDGAYNEQFF. CDR3 nucleotides: TGTGCCAGCAGTGAATGGGACGGAGCCTACAATGAGCAGTTCTTC.

The chain combines TRBV6-6 with TRBJ2-1, with D perhaps given as TRBD1 or TRBD2 (5 bases each). The CDR3 has 16 amino acids. V was pared by 4 bases and J by 5 bases, with 18 bases between. The germline CDR1 and CDR2 sequences are MNHNY and SVGAGI (reference sequence). Written as DNA, the CDR3 is TGTGCCAGCAGTTCCACCGGGACCATAATGAACAATGAGCAGTTCTTC. Translated: CASSSTGTIMNNEQFF.

The chain uses TRBV27 and TRBJ1-6, with a possible D match to TRBD1 (6 bases). Germline CDR1 MNHEY, CDR2 SMNVEV (reference sequence). This CDR3 comprises 15 residues. With 5 bases removed from V and 6 bases from J, the gap between germline ends came to 14 bases. The CDR3 loop reads CASSQGQSFNSPLHF. CDR3 DNA sequence: TGTGCCAGCAGTCAAGGACAGAGCTTTAATTCACCCCTCCACTTT.

V and J are TRBV3-1 (or the pseudogene TRBV3-2) and TRBJ2-5; 13 nucleotides match TRBD2. Germline V gene sequence: CDR1 LGHDT, CDR2 YNNKEL (reference sequence). There are 21 residues in the CDR3. With V trimmed by 3 bases and J by 3 bases, 19 bases remained unmatched. As DNA, the CDR3 is TGTGCCAGCAGCCAGTCCGGGACTAGCGGGACCCGGACCTCCTTAAAAGAGACCCAGTACTTC. It yields the protein CASSQSGTSGTRTSLKETQYF.

The chain combines TRBV6-5 with TRBJ1-4; TRBD1 agrees at 9 bases. This CDR3 is 14 amino acids long. V shed 8 bases, J shed 8 bases, and the junction held 9 bases outside the gene matches. CDR1 is MNHEY, CDR2 SVGAGI, per germline. CDR3 DNA: TGTGCCAGCGAGAGAGGGACAGGGAGAGAAAAACTGTTTTTT. Protein product: CASERGTGREKLFF.

The chain combines TRBV3-1 (or the pseudogene TRBV3-2) with TRBJ1-6; 9 bases are a match to TRBD1. Germline assignment: CDR1 LGHDT and CDR2 YNNKEL (reference sequence). This CDR3 has 14 amino acids. Trimming took 7 bases from V and 6 from J; bases not matched to a gene: 4. CDR3 bases: TGTGCCAGCATGGAGACAGGGGGTAATTCACCCCTCCACTTT. As protein: CASMETGGNSPLHF.

The rearrangement uses TRBV10-3 and TRBJ1-2, with a tentative D call TRBD1 (5 bases). The CDR3 loop spans 13 amino acids. Looked up from germline, CDR1 is ENHRY and CDR2 is SYGVKD. V was clipped by 7 bases and J by 8 bases, with 17 bases between them. The CDR3 loop is CAITGTEERGYTF. In nucleotides, the CDR3 is TGTGCCATCACCGGGACGGAGGAGAGGGGCTACACCTTC.